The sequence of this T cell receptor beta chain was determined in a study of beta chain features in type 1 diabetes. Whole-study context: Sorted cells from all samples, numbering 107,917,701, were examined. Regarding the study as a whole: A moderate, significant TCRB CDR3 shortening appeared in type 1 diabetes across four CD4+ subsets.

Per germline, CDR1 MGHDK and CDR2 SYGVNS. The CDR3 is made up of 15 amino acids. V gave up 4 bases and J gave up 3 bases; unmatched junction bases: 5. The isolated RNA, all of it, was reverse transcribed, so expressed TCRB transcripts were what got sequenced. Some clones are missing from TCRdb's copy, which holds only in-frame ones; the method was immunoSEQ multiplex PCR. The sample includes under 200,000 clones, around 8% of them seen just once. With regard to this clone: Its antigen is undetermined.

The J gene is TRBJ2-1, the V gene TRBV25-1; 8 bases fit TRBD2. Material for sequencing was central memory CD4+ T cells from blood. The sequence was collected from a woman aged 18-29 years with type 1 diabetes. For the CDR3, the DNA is TGTGCCAGCAGTGCTTTAGCGGGGAGCTACAATGAGCAGTTCTTC. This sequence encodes CASSALAGSYNEQFF.